A single T cell receptor beta chain is shown here with its context. Repertoires were generated with immunoSEQ multiplex PCR, while TCRdb's copy carries only in-frame clones and drops some. The table has about 15,000 clones, approximately 85% seen once. This entry comes from a study of T cells in localized non-small cell lung cancer. J was trimmed by 5 bases and V by 5 bases; bases with no gene match: 5. Germline assignment: CDR1 LNHDA and CDR2 SQIVND (reference sequence). This CDR3 spans 16 amino acids. The material was peripheral blood, obtained before any cancer treatment. The genes are TRBV19 and TRBJ2-3; 15 bases are a match to TRBD2. The sequence was obtained from a woman aged 40 to 75 with stage I lung adenocarcinoma. CDR3: CASSAGTSGGLDTQYF. Here the CDR3 DNA reads TGTGCCAGTAGTGCGGGGACTAGCGGGGGGCTAGATACGCAGTATTTT.